The 22 T cell receptor beta chains below were found in one sample sequenced in a study of blood T cell repertoires in COVID-19. Here immunoSEQ multiplex PCR was the method, and the copy in TCRdb shows in-frame clones only, minus some. Among about 17,000 clones listed, roughly 75% were seen once. The sequencing input was peripheral blood. These receptors came from a man between 60 and 75 years old with active or convalescent COVID-19.

V gene TRBV30 combines with J gene TRBJ2-2, with TRBD2 matching 15 bases. J lost 5 bases, V lost 4 bases, and 2 bases had no gene match. CDR3 length equals 15 residues. Germline lookup yields CDR1 GTSNPN and CDR2 SVGIG (reference sequence). DNA for the CDR3: TGTGCCTGGAAGGGACTAGCGGGAGGAACCGGGGAGCTGTTTTTT. This gives the protein CAWKGLAGGTGELFF. The full variable domain, with the rest looked up from reference TRBV30 and TRBJ2-2, is SQTIHQWPATLVQPVGSPLSLECTVEGTSNPNLYWYRQAAGRGLQLLFYSVGIGQISSEVPQNLSASRPQDRQFILSSKKLLLSDSGFYLCAWKGLAGGTGELFFGEGSRLTVL.

This chain connects TRBV21-1 to TRBJ1-4; TRBD1 was called by the table and not checked on the DNA. TRBV21-1 is reported as a pseudogene. This CDR3 contains 13 residues. The CDR3 DNA sequence: TGTGCCAGCAGCGTTCAACAGGGTGAAAAACTGTTTTTT. It encodes CASSVQQGEKLFF.

The chain is built from TRBV4-1 and TRBJ1-4; TRBD1 matches at 8 bases. Trimming removed 5 bases from V and 7 bases from J; junction bases left unmatched: 6. Germline lookup yields CDR1 MGHRA and CDR2 YSYEKL. CDR3 size: 14 residues. The CDR3 reads CASSTGGPLEKLFF. In nucleotides, the CDR3 is TGCGCCAGCAGCACAGGGGGGCCCCTTGAAAAACTGTTTTTT.

The chain uses TRBV11-2 and TRBJ2-7; D uncertain. Germline values: CDR1 SGHAT, CDR2 FQNNGV. This CDR3 is 13 amino acids long. V was shortened by 1 base and J by 3 bases, with 7 bases between the two germline ends. The CDR3 nucleotides read TGTGCCAGCAGCTTAGTAACAGTCTACGAGCAGTACTTC. It specifies CASSLVTVYEQYF. The full variable domain, with the rest looked up from reference TRBV11-2 and TRBJ2-7, is EAGVAQSPRYKIIEKRQSVAFWCNPISGHATLYWYQQILGQGPKLLIQFQNNGVVDDSQLPKDRFSAERLKGVDSTLKIQPAKLEDSAVYLCASSLVTVYEQYFGPGTRLTVT.

This clone appeared a single time. This chain joins TRBV18 and TRBJ1-1; tentatively, D is TRBD1 (5 bases). Trimming took off 0 bases at V and 1 base at J, with 9 bases between the two ends. CDR1 KGHSH and CDR2 LQKENI come from the germline V gene. CDR3 length: 15 amino acids. The CDR3 is CASSPPRGQNTEAFF. The CDR3 nucleotides are TGTGCCAGCTCACCACCGAGAGGACAGAACACTGAAGCTTTCTTT.

In this sample, this clone turned up once. This chain uses TRBV2 with TRBJ2-4; TRBD1 agrees at 8 bases. This CDR3 region has 11 residues. Germline-derived CDR1 and CDR2 are SNHLY and FYNNEI. Trimming took 6 bases from V and 10 from J; bases not matched to a gene: 2. The CDR3 nucleotides are TGTGCCAGCAGCGGACAGGGAATTCAGTACTTC. It is translated as CASSGQGIQYF.

The chain combines TRBV6-6 with TRBJ1-5; a possible D gene is TRBD1 (6 bases). V was clipped by 0 bases and J by 7 bases, with 16 bases between them. The CDR3 loop spans 16 amino acids. CDR1 is MNHNY and CDR2 is SVGAGI in the germline V gene (reference sequence). This CDR3 reads CASSYSRGGEGQPQHF. The CDR3 coding sequence is TGTGCCAGCAGTTACTCGAGGGGGGGCGAGGGGCAGCCCCAGCATTTT.

The chain recombines TRBV6-6 with TRBJ2-3; D gene uncertain. The V end was cut by 2 bases, the J end by 4 bases, with 10 bases between. Per the germline V gene, CDR1 is MNHNY and CDR2 is SVGAGI (reference sequence). The CDR3 has 14 residues. The CDR3 sequence is CASSYENSPDTQYF. As DNA, the CDR3 is TGTGCCAGCAGTTACGAGAATTCGCCAGATACGCAGTATTTT.

This clone showed up just once. The CDR3 region is CASSPAGTEAFF. The CDR3 nucleotides read TGTGCCAGCAGCCCTGCGGGAACTGAAGCTTTCTTT. The rearrangement links TRBV16 to TRBJ1-1; D call uncertain. The ends were cut back, 4 bases at V and 5 bases at J, with 8 bases in the middle. Germline V lookup: CDR1 KGHSY, CDR2 FQNENV. The CDR3 totals 12 residues. Variable domain in full (rest from reference TRBV16 and TRBJ1-1): GEEVAQTPKHLVRGEGQKAKLYCAPIKGHSYVFWYQQVLKNEFKFLISFQNENVFDETGMPKERFSAKCLPNSPCSLEIQATKLEDSAVYFCASSPAGTEAFFGQGTRLTVV.

The V and J genes are TRBV11-2 and TRBJ2-7, with TRBD2 identical over 11 bases. Germline CDR1 SGHAT, CDR2 FQNNGV. Trimming removed 5 bases from V and 2 bases from J; junction bases left unmatched: 5. The CDR3 runs 15 residues. The CDR3 region has the DNA TGTGCCAGCAGCAAGGGGACTAGCGGAACCTACGAGCAGTACTTC. Amino acids: CASSKGTSGTYEQYF.

This chain joins TRBV3-1 (or the pseudogene TRBV3-2) and TRBJ2-1; 12 bases align to TRBD2. The V gene's germline CDR1 is LGHDT and CDR2 YNNKEL (reference sequence). The CDR3 sequence is 15 residues long. V shed 6 bases, J shed 8 bases, and the junction held 8 bases outside the gene matches. The CDR3 bases are TGTGCCAGCAGGCCTACTAGCGGGGGGAGGTATGAGCAGTTCTTC. Its translation is CASRPTSGGRYEQFF.

There are a few counts of this clone. The chain carries TRBV6-4 and TRBJ1-1; no clear D gene. CDR1 and CDR2 from the germline V gene are MRHNA and SNTAGT. V lost 3 bases and J lost 3, with 11 bases in between. The CDR3 runs to 14 residues. The CDR3 loop is CASSEDTFDTEAFF. The DNA of the CDR3 is TGTGCCAGCAGTGAAGACACCTTCGACACTGAAGCTTTCTTT.

The rearrangement links TRBV10-1 to TRBJ2-1; 8 bases fit TRBD2. Unmatched junction bases numbered 17, after V lost 0 bases and J lost 10 bases. Germline assignment: CDR1 WNHNN and CDR2 SYGVQD (reference sequence). The CDR3 is made up of 18 amino acids. In nucleotides, the CDR3 is TGCGCCAGCAGTGAGTCGGGCCTCGGATCGGGAGGGCCAGGGGAGCAGTTCTTC. This codes for CASSESGLGSGGPGEQFF.

The chain couples TRBV5-1 to TRBJ1-1; TRBD1 is a possible D gene (5 bases). V was cut by 0 bases and J by 8 bases, with 20 bases left in between. CDR1 SGHRS and CDR2 YFSETQ come from the germline V gene. The CDR3 consists of 16 residues. CDR3 nucleotide sequence: TGCGCCAGCAGCTTGGCCGTACAGGCCAAGGGGATAGAAGCTTTCTTT. It encodes CASSLAVQAKGIEAFF.

The CDR3 loop is CASSMGTGSNTEAFF. The CDR3 coding sequence is TGTGCCAGCAGCATGGGGACAGGTTCGAACACTGAAGCTTTCTTT. The chain uses TRBV9 and TRBJ1-1; TRBD1 matches at 8 bases. Unmatched junction bases numbered 6, after V lost 4 bases and J lost 1 base. Germline loops: CDR1 SGDLS, CDR2 YYNGEE. The CDR3 contains 15 residues.

This chain links TRBV6-5 with TRBJ1-2; D perhaps matches TRBD1 (5 bases). The CDR3 spans 15 residues. Germline assignment: CDR1 MNHEY and CDR2 SVGAGI. V shed 11 bases and J shed 0 bases, with 19 bases lying between them. CDR3 DNA: TGTGCCGGGGCCCGGCAGGGCCCCTCTAACTATGGCTACACCTTC. It yields the protein CAGARQGPSNYGYTF.

The rearrangement uses TRBV2 and TRBJ2-3; 9 bases agree with TRBD1. Germline V gene sequence: CDR1 SNHLY, CDR2 FYNNEI. V trimming: 6 bases; J trimming: 4 bases; junction bases outside the gene matches: 8. The CDR3 has 15 amino acids. This chain's CDR3 is CASRTTGGWADTQYF. The CDR3 DNA reads as TGTGCCAGCAGGACTACAGGGGGCTGGGCAGATACGCAGTATTTT. Using reference TRBV2 and TRBJ2-3 for the parts outside the CDR3, the full variable domain is EPEVTQTPSHQVTQMGQEVILRCVPISNHLYFYWYRQILGQKVEFLVSFYNNEISEKSEIFDDQFSVERPDGSNFTLKIRSTKLEDSAMYFCASRTTGGWADTQYFGPGTRLTVL.

The chain links TRBV28 to TRBJ2-7, with 7 nucleotides matching TRBD2. CDR1 and CDR2 (germline): MDHEN, SYDVKM. V shed 7 bases, J shed 5 bases, and the junction held 5 bases outside the gene matches. CDR3 length: 12 amino acids. CDR3 loop: CASTPTSNEQYF. CDR3 bases: TGTGCCAGCACCCCGACTAGCAACGAGCAGTACTTC. Looking up the rest from reference TRBV28 and TRBJ2-7 gives the full variable domain: DVKVTQSSRYLVKRTGEKVFLECVQDMDHENMFWYRQDPGLGLRLIYFSYDVKMKEKGDIPEGYSVSREKKERFSLILESASTNQTSMYLCASTPTSNEQYFGPGTRLTVT.

By share, this clone counts as medium-sized. This sequence joins TRBV3-1 (or the pseudogene TRBV3-2) and TRBJ1-2; a weak D match, TRBD1 (5 bases). Trimming took off 0 bases at V and 5 bases at J, with 10 bases between the two ends. CDR1 and CDR2 from the germline V gene are LGHDT and YNNKEL (reference sequence). The CDR3 has 14 residues. The CDR3 DNA reads TGTGCCAGCAGCCAAGACGACGGGGGGTATGGCTACACCTTC. Residues: CASSQDDGGYGYTF.

The chain couples TRBV28 to TRBJ1-2; 9 nucleotides line up with TRBD1. This CDR3 spans 16 amino acids. Germline V gene lookup returns CDR1 MDHEN and CDR2 SYDVKM. With 2 bases clipped from V and 5 bases from J, the junction kept 9 bases outside the gene matches. This chain's CDR3 is CASSLQGQGPRYGYTF. The CDR3 nucleotides read TGTGCCAGCAGTTTACAGGGACAGGGACCGAGGTATGGCTACACCTTC.

The chain uses TRBV29-1 and TRBJ2-2; D remains ambiguous. CDR1 SQVTM and CDR2 ANQGSEA come from the germline V gene. The CDR3 has 11 amino acids. CDR3 sequence (DNA): TGCAGTGGCTCGAACACCGGGGAGCTGTTTTTT. Translation gives CSGSNTGELFF.

The chain links TRBV7-2 to TRBJ1-1; a possible D gene is TRBD1 (6 bases). Germline V CDR1 and CDR2: SGHTA, FQGNSA. Deletions cut 3 bases from V and 6 bases from J, with 8 bases between. The length of the CDR3 is 12 residues. CDR3 coding DNA: TGTGCCAGCAGCTTTGCAGGGGCTGAAGCTTTCTTT. Protein product: CASSFAGAEAFF.